A selection of T cell receptor beta chains follows, all from one sample in a study of cytomegalovirus exposure and HLA in healthy donors. Assay used: immunoSEQ multiplex PCR; TCRdb lists only in-frame clones, some missing. This sample has under 110,000 clones, with approximately 70% found just once. Sequencing used PBMCs. These TCRs come from a boy between 5 and 17 years old in good health and CMV-seronegative. Both conserved end residues are part of each CDR3. D genes are given only for firm matches. Some rows mark clone size as missing; the rest say once, few, many or name a class of expanded clone.

V gene	clone size	J gene	D gene	CDR3 protein	CDR3 DNA
TRBV4-3	NA	TRBJ2-3	TRBD2	CASSQEITSGRTDTQYF	TGCGCCAGCAGCCAAGAAATCACTAGCGGGCGGACAGATACGCAGTATTTT
TRBV28	NA	TRBJ1-1	TRBD1	CASSLRTGNTEAFF	TGTGCCAGCAGTTTAAGGACAGGGAACACTGAAGCTTTCTTT
TRBV12-5	NA	TRBJ2-3	NA	CASGELGRMTQYF	TGTGCTAGTGGGGAATTAGGGAGGATGACGCAGTATTTT
TRBV30	once	TRBJ1-5	TRBD1	CAWSYTTGTGSNQPQHF	TGTGCCTGGAGTTATACTACCGGGACAGGAAGCAATCAGCCCCAGCATTTT
TRBV4-1	NA	TRBJ2-3	NA	CASSPPLAGLTDTQYF	TGCGCCAGCAGCCCCCCCCTGGCGGGGCTCACAGATACGCAGTATTTT
TRBV30	NA	TRBJ1-5	TRBD1	CAWSVPQDRANNQPQHF	TGTGCCTGGAGTGTACCCCAAGACAGGGCCAACAATCAGCCCCAGCATTTT
TRBV25-1	NA	TRBJ1-1	NA	CASSEGGGKNTEAFF	TGTGCCAGCAGTGAAGGTGGAGGGAAGAACACTGAAGCTTTCTTT
TRBV19	NA	TRBJ2-3	NA	CASIRRGAGIEDTQYF	TGTGCCAGTATACGACGGGGGGCCGGAATCGAAGATACGCAGTATTTT
TRBV10-3	NA	TRBJ2-2	NA	CAISEGGSRSGELFF	TGTGCCATCAGTGAGGGGGGGTCGCGGTCCGGGGAGCTGTTTTTT
TRBV5-6	NA	TRBJ2-7	TRBD1	CASSLGTDPYEQYF	TGTGCCAGCAGCTTAGGGACAGACCCCTACGAGCAGTACTTC
TRBV28	NA	TRBJ2-3	TRBD2	CASSLPSGTSAKDTQYF	TGTGCCAGCAGTTTACCCTCCGGGACTAGCGCAAAAGATACGCAGTATTTT
TRBV2	NA	TRBJ2-1	TRBD1	CASSADRGSYNEQFF	TGTGCCAGCAGCGCCGACAGGGGAAGCTACAATGAGCAGTTCTTC
TRBV6-5	NA	TRBJ2-1	TRBD1	CATRQGRMQFF	TGTGCCACCCGACAGGGACGAATGCAGTTCTTC
TRBV7-6	NA	TRBJ2-1	TRBD2	CASSLVLAGATRGNEQFF	TGTGCCAGCAGCTTAGTGTTAGCGGGAGCCACCCGGGGGAATGAGCAGTTCTTC
TRBV28	NA	TRBJ1-1	NA	CASSPLTVNTEAFF	TGTGCCAGCAGTCCGTTGACAGTAAACACTGAAGCTTTCTTT
TRBV2	NA	TRBJ1-1	NA	CASSVQGPAFF	TGTGCCAGCAGTGTGCAGGGGCCGGCTTTCTTT
TRBV5-1	few	TRBJ1-2	NA	CASSLRGEKNGYTF	TGCGCCAGCAGCTTACGAGGAGAGAAAAATGGCTACACCTTC
TRBV2	NA	TRBJ2-5	TRBD1	CASSVLGQDQETQYF	TGTGCCAGCAGTGTACTCGGACAGGATCAAGAGACCCAGTACTTC
TRBV5-1	NA	TRBJ1-5	TRBD1	CASSLRAGGWPQHF	TGCGCCAGCAGCTTGCGGGCAGGGGGCTGGCCCCAGCATTTT
TRBV11-2	NA	TRBJ2-5	NA	CASSRQIAFRETQYF	TGTGCCAGCAGCCGACAGATAGCATTTCGAGAGACCCAGTACTTC
TRBV30	NA	TRBJ1-5	NA	CAWSTRTAYSNQPQHF	TGTGCCTGGAGTACCCGGACAGCTTATAGCAATCAGCCCCAGCATTTT
TRBV28	few	TRBJ1-2	TRBD1	CASRPGTGGHYGYTF	TGTGCCAGCAGACCCGGGACAGGGGGCCACTATGGCTACACCTTC
TRBV4-2	NA	TRBJ2-1	TRBD2	CASSQGLAGLQFF	TGTGCCAGCAGCCAGGGCCTAGCGGGCCTACAGTTCTTC
TRBV19	NA	TRBJ1-4	TRBD1	CASSIQGTVGEKLFF	TGTGCCAGTAGTATCCAAGGGACAGTTGGTGAAAAACTGTTTTTT
TRBV5-1	NA	TRBJ1-1	NA	CASSLIGENTEAFF	TGCGCCAGCAGCCTGATAGGGGAGAACACTGAAGCTTTCTTT
TRBV6-5	NA	TRBJ2-1	NA	CASREGPEQFF	TGTGCCAGCAGGGAGGGGCCAGAGCAGTTCTTC
TRBV4-3	NA	TRBJ1-4	NA	CASSQDPWAGTVTNEKLFF	TGCGCCAGCAGCCAAGATCCTTGGGCAGGGACTGTAACTAATGAAAAACTGTTTTTT
TRBV28	NA	TRBJ2-7	NA	CASSPPSFHEQYF	TGTGCCAGCAGTCCACCTAGCTTCCACGAGCAGTACTTC
TRBV5-1	few	TRBJ2-1	NA	CASSLFGSRSNEQFF	TGCGCCAGCAGCTTGTTTGGGAGCAGGAGCAATGAGCAGTTCTTC
TRBV6-8	NA	TRBJ1-2	NA	CASSSRQTLYGYTF	TGTGCCAGCAGCTCTAGACAGACCCTCTATGGCTACACCTTC
TRBV5-4	NA	TRBJ1-2	TRBD1	CASSPGTGETNYGYTF	TGTGCCAGCAGTCCCGGGACAGGGGAGACTAACTATGGCTACACCTTC
TRBV7-2	NA	TRBJ2-5	NA	CASSARRETQYF	TGTGCCAGCAGCGCCCGGAGGGAGACCCAGTACTTC
TRBV5-4	NA	TRBJ1-4	NA	CASSFDGGNEKLFF	TGTGCCAGCAGCTTTGACGGCGGTAATGAAAAACTGTTTTTT
TRBV2	NA	TRBJ2-5	TRBD2	CASGRSTSGTLQETQYF	TGTGCCAGTGGGCGGTCCACTAGCGGGACTCTCCAAGAGACCCAGTACTTC
TRBV6-1	few	TRBJ2-7	TRBD1	CASSEGTGTYEQYF	TGTGCCAGCAGTGAAGGGACAGGGACCTACGAGCAGTACTTC
TRBV9	NA	TRBJ2-3	TRBD2	CASSVGVTSGSITDTQYF	TGTGCCAGCAGCGTAGGGGTGACTAGCGGGAGTATCACAGATACGCAGTATTTT
TRBV7-9	NA	TRBJ2-7	NA	CASSFPGRYEQYF	TGTGCCAGCAGCTTCCCGGGTCGATACGAGCAGTACTTC
TRBV4-3	NA	TRBJ2-3	NA	CASSQRTGGVSDTQYF	TGCGCCAGCAGCCAAAGAACGGGCGGGGTCTCAGATACGCAGTATTTT
TRBV5-6	NA	TRBJ2-1	TRBD2	CASSLVAREGLYEQFF	TGTGCCAGCAGCTTGGTGGCGCGGGAGGGCCTTTATGAGCAGTTCTTC
TRBV11-3	NA	TRBJ2-7	TRBD1	CASSHRDRDYEQYF	TGTGCCAGCAGCCACCGGGACAGGGATTACGAGCAGTACTTC
TRBV6-5	once	TRBJ2-2	NA	CASSLQTFSAGELFF	TGTGCCAGCAGTTTACAAACGTTCAGTGCCGGGGAGCTGTTTTTT
TRBV13	NA	TRBJ1-1	NA	CAVPSGENRGAEAFF	TGTGCCGTCCCCTCAGGGGAGAATCGCGGCGCTGAAGCTTTCTTT
TRBV5-1	NA	TRBJ1-1	NA	CASSAGYTEAFF	TGCGCCAGCAGCGCGGGGTACACTGAAGCTTTCTTT
TRBV28	NA	TRBJ2-5	NA	CASRLNPGAETQYF	TGTGCCAGCCGCCTCAACCCGGGTGCGGAGACCCAGTACTTC
TRBV20-1	NA	TRBJ2-7	NA	CSARQDYEQYF	TGCAGTGCTAGACAGGACTACGAGCAGTACTTC
TRBV28	NA	TRBJ1-2	TRBD1	CASSLSGGGYTF	TGTGCCAGCAGTTTATCAGGGGGCGGCTACACCTTC
TRBV2	NA	TRBJ2-5	TRBD2	CASSVTSGVGGTQYF	TGTGCCAGCAGCGTGACTAGCGGGGTGGGGGGGACCCAGTACTTC
TRBV28	NA	TRBJ2-2	TRBD2	CASSSGLAGESAGELFF	TGTGCCAGCAGTTCGGGACTAGCGGGAGAATCTGCCGGGGAGCTGTTTTTT
TRBV6-5	once	TRBJ2-7	NA	CASSGRQGVEQYF	TGTGCCAGCAGTGGACGACAAGGGGTCGAGCAGTACTTC
TRBV9	NA	TRBJ2-7	TRBD1	CASSVTGGPYEQYF	TGTGCCAGCAGCGTGACAGGGGGGCCCTACGAGCAGTACTTC
TRBV6-1	NA	TRBJ2-1	NA	CAGGRSYNEQFF	TGTGCCGGTGGGAGGTCCTACAATGAGCAGTTCTTC
TRBV28	NA	TRBJ1-5	TRBD1	CASRKPGQGVNQPQHF	TGTGCCAGCCGAAAACCGGGACAGGGAGTGAATCAGCCCCAGCATTTT
TRBV7-9	NA	TRBJ2-3	TRBD1	CASSYGDRADTQYF	TGTGCCAGCAGCTACGGGGACAGGGCAGATACGCAGTATTTT
TRBV5-5	NA	TRBJ1-1	TRBD1	CASRETGGYTEAFF	TGTGCCAGCAGGGAGACAGGGGGCTACACTGAAGCTTTCTTT
TRBV4-1	NA	TRBJ2-3	NA	CASSSSGTRSTDTQYF	TGCGCCAGCAGCTCGTCGGGGACACGCAGCACAGATACGCAGTATTTT
TRBV19	NA	TRBJ1-5	TRBD1	CASMGQHRNQPQHF	TGTGCCAGTATGGGACAGCATCGCAATCAGCCCCAGCATTTT
TRBV2	NA	TRBJ2-2	TRBD1	CARGSGGNTGELFF	TGTGCCAGAGGCTCAGGGGGCAACACCGGGGAGCTGTTTTTT